The clone carrying this T cell receptor beta chain was detected only once. Its cognate antigen is unknown. The length of the CDR3 is 15 residues. Germline V gene sequence: CDR1 SNHLY, CDR2 FYNNEI. V was clipped by 3 bases and J by 5 bases; unmatched bases: 6. PCR primers comprised 60 Vbeta and 13 Jbeta primers. Libraries were prepared by immunoSEQ multiplex PCR; TCRdb keeps only in-frame clonotypes and omits some of them. The profile covers 200,000 to 300,000 clones, with roughly 81% appearing a single time and about 2% taken by the ten largest. The data derive from a study of cytomegalovirus exposure and HLA in healthy donors. Study-wide results and caveats: The number of N-insertions in an Asian-associated ancestry cluster was reportedly below the approximately 700-donor mean in a later analysis. Analyzed later, most CMV-associated TCR beta chains appeared HLA-restricted. Indistinguishable V segments such as TRBV6-2 and TRBV6-3 were excluded.

The source of this sequence is a woman between 35 and 50 years old in good health and CMV-seropositive. The sample was PBMCs. This chain uses TRBV2 with TRBJ2-2, with TRBD1 identical over 7 bases. CDR3 sequence (DNA): TGTGCCAGCAGTGATGACAGGGCTCAGACCGGGGAGCTGTTTTTT. Encoded protein: CASSDDRAQTGELFF.